This T cell receptor (beta chain) was obtained from a study of shared clonotypes between healthy human individuals. Findings of the study overall: The study drew on few donors, limiting represented genetic and exposure-history diversity.

The sample holds one count of this clone. The antigen remains unidentified. The CDR3 has 17 amino acids. From germline, CDR1 is SEHNR and CDR2 FQNEAQ (reference sequence). With 6 bases removed from V and 2 bases from J, the gap between germline ends came to 17 bases. Sequencing used immunoSEQ multiplex PCR; TCRdb keeps in-frame clones, though not all of them. The sample lists 2 million to 3 million clones, roughly nine tenths occurring once. V gene TRBV7-9 combines with J gene TRBJ2-6; D perhaps matches TRBD1 (7 bases). Sequenced sample: naive CD4+ T cells sorted from blood. Subset noted: CD45RA+ positively selected. The source of this sequence is a man aged 18 to 35 in good health. The CDR3 sequence: CASSPGGGLTGANVLTF. The CDR3 region has the DNA TGTGCCAGCAGTCCAGGAGGGGGCCTGACTGGGGCCAACGTCCTGACTTTC.